This T cell receptor beta chain stems from a study of breast tumors, draining lymph nodes, adjacent tissues. Study results and caveats: That most tumor T cells come from lymph nodes remained unproven. Tumors had less TCR diversity than lymph nodes, more than nontumor tissue. Most tumor T cells seemingly derive from lymph node, then expand in tumor.

TCRdb processed the multiplex PCR reads anew with MiXCR; each CDR3 protein has one entry. The sample records tens of thousands of distinct CDR3 sequences, more than 25% being singletons. CDR1 is DFQATT and CDR2 is SNEGSKA in the germline V gene (reference sequence). V dropped 3 bases and J dropped 10; count of bases not matched to a gene: 3. The CDR3 has 11 residues. Breast cancer patients provided tissue from their axillary draining lymph nodes. A word on this clonotype: The antigen is undetermined.

This chain connects TRBV20-1 to TRBJ2-5; 9 bases map to TRBD2. Sequencing used axillary lymph node tissue. The sequence was collected from a female donor with breast cancer. Some clones in this sample may be carry-over from other donors' samples. The CDR3 sequence: CSARASGDQYF. For the CDR3, the DNA is TGCAGTGCTAGGGCTAGCGGGGACCAGTACTTC.